This T cell receptor beta chain was recorded in a study of T cell responses to AZD1222 COVID-19 vaccine. The overall study: Second-dose schedules of about 4 or about 12 weeks were combined. Findings of the study overall: Mostly white British, mostly female donors; authors suggested clonal diversity may be underestimated. As reported, nearly half of all spike-specific TCRs target variant regions that are unmutated. Vaccine-associated CD4 TCRs spanned spike, dominant at 160-218 and 743-854.

About this clone: Its matching antigen is unknown.

Libraries were prepared by immunoSEQ multiplex PCR; TCRdb keeps only in-frame clonotypes and omits some of them. The data contain tens of thousands of clones, around 84% of them singletons. V was pared by 6 bases and J by 0 bases, with 11 bases between. CDR3 length: 14 residues. Germline V gives CDR1 MNHEY, CDR2 SVGAGI. The TCR originated in an adult in good health. The material was peripheral blood, obtained on day 0 of AZD1222 vaccination. The gene calls are TRBV6-5 and TRBJ1-1, with D possibly TRBD1 on 6 matching bases. CDR3: CASRRDTLNTEAFF. In DNA form, the CDR3 reads TGTGCCAGCAGGAGGGACACCTTGAACACTGAAGCTTTCTTT.